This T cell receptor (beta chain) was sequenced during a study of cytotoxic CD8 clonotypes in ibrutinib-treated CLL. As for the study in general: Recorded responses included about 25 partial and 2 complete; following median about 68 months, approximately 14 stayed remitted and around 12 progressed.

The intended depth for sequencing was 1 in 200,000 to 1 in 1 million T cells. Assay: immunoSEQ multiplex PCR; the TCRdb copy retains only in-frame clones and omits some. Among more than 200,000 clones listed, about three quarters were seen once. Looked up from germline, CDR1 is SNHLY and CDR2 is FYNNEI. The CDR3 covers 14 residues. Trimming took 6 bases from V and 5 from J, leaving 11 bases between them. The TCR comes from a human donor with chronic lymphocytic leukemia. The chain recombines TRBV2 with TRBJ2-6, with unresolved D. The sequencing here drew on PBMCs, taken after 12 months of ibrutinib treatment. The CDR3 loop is CASRHPLRANVLTF. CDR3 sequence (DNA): TGTGCCAGCAGACACCCTCTAAGGGCCAACGTCCTGACTTTC.